Each of the 19 T cell receptor beta chains below was sequenced from the same sample in a study of neurological immune-mediated disorders. MiXCR, applied by TCRdb to the 5' RACE reads, yields one record per CDR3 protein. The sample yields 54,000 or so distinct CDR3 sequences, about 3.8% seen once. Sequencing used PBMCs. These TCRs come from a man in his 60s with multiple sclerosis.

The genes are TRBV20-1 and TRBJ2-1, with D possibly being TRBD2 (7 bases). From germline, CDR1 is DFQATT and CDR2 SNEGSKA (reference sequence). This CDR3 is built from 13 residues. Trimming left V 5 bases short and J 7 bases short, with 15 bases between. For the CDR3, the DNA is TGCAGTGCTGCGGGGGCGAACATGAATGAGCAGTTCTTC. This codes for CSAAGANMNEQFF.

This clonotype was seen many times. The V gene is TRBV6-5, the J gene TRBJ1-1; 7 positions match TRBD1. Germline loops: CDR1 MNHEY, CDR2 SVGAGI. With 7 bases clipped from V and 8 bases from J, the junction kept 10 bases outside the gene matches. This CDR3 comprises 13 residues. CDR3 amino acids: CASKGGTAPEAFF. The CDR3 DNA reads TGTGCCAGCAAGGGCGGGACAGCCCCCGAAGCTTTCTTT.

This clonotype was observed a few times. Since a much larger clone is just one base distant, this may be a read error. The V gene is TRBV15, the J gene TRBJ1-1; D gene unclear. Germline-derived CDR1 and CDR2 are LNHNV and YYDKDF (reference sequence). This CDR3 is built from 15 residues. CDR3 amino acids: CATNRDKGLNTEAFF. CDR3 DNA sequence: TGTGCCACCAACAGAGATAAGGGTTTGAACACTGAAGCTTTCTTT.

The table lists this clonotype with many counts. The chain combines TRBV5-6 with TRBJ2-1, with TRBD2 identical over 11 bases. The CDR3 has 17 residues. Germline V gene data show CDR1 as SGHDT and CDR2 as YYEEEE. Unmatched junction bases numbered 11, after V lost 3 bases and J lost 6 bases. CDR3 sequence (DNA): TGTGCCAGCAGCTCCGACGCGACTAGCGGGAAAATCAATGAGCAGTTCTTC. Translating it yields CASSSDATSGKINEQFF.

This clonotype was recorded at least ten times. This chain connects TRBV7-8 to TRBJ2-3; D not resolved. Trimming left V 5 bases short and J 2 bases short, with 5 bases between. The CDR3 length is 12 residues. Germline values: CDR1 SGHVS, CDR2 FQNEAQ. The CDR3 region has the DNA TGTGCCAGCAGCCCTTCCACAGATACGCAGTATTTT. This codes for CASSPSTDTQYF.

This clonotype was counted between two and nine times. The V gene is TRBV20-1, the J gene TRBJ2-7; D unresolved. V was trimmed by 5 bases and J by 6 bases, leaving 11 bases between them. This CDR3 is 11 amino acids long. Germline CDR1 DFQATT, CDR2 SNEGSKA (reference sequence). The CDR3 protein is CSAPLLGEQYF. The CDR3 DNA reads as TGCAGTGCTCCCCTACTCGGCGAGCAGTACTTC.

The chain is built from TRBV19 and TRBJ1-4; D is undetermined. The CDR3 spans 13 residues. Trimming took off 7 bases at V and 5 bases at J, with 11 bases between the two ends. Germline-derived CDR1 and CDR2 are LNHDA and SQIVND (reference sequence). CDR3: CASIIFLNEKLFF. The CDR3, as DNA: TGTGCCAGTATTATTTTCCTGAATGAAAAACTGTTTTTT.

This clonotype was seen at least ten times. The J gene is TRBJ2-1, the V gene TRBV6-4; 9 bases fit TRBD2. This CDR3 region has 14 residues. CDR1 MRHNA and CDR2 SNTAGT come from the germline V gene. Unmatched junction bases numbered 4, after V lost 4 bases and J lost 6 bases. In DNA, the CDR3 is TGTGCCAGCAGTGTGGCGGGGGGGCGCAATGAGCAGTTCTTC. The encoded protein is CASSVAGGRNEQFF.

This chain joins TRBV12-3 or TRBV12-4 and TRBJ2-2, with D perhaps TRBD2 (6 bases). V was clipped by 7 bases and J by 7 bases, with 16 bases between them. The CDR3 has 14 amino acids. The CDR3 nucleotides are TGTGCCAGCAAGCGGGCAGGGTCGGGCGGGGAGCTGTTTTTT. Protein product: CASKRAGSGGELFF.

This clonotype was counted at least ten times. The V and J genes are TRBV20-1 and TRBJ1-1, with D possibly matching TRBD1 (6 bases). CDR3 length: 15 residues. CDR1 is DFQATT and CDR2 is SNEGSKA in the germline V gene (reference sequence). The V end was cut by 3 bases, the J end by 0 bases, with 14 bases between. CDR3 sequence: CSASRATGLNTEAFF. The CDR3 DNA follows: TGCAGTGCTAGCCGGGCTACAGGGTTGAACACTGAAGCTTTCTTT.

This clonotype was seen a few times. The V gene is TRBV7-2, the J gene TRBJ2-1, with no clear D. The germline gives CDR1 SGHTA, CDR2 FQGNSA. V was trimmed by 7 bases and J by 6 bases, leaving 7 bases between them. CDR3 size: 11 residues. The CDR3 DNA follows: TGTGCCAGCAACATAGTCAATGAGCAGTTCTTC. Residues: CASNIVNEQFF. The whole variable domain, filled in from reference TRBV7-2 and TRBJ2-1, reads GAGVSQSPSNKVTEKGKDVELRCDPISGHTALYWYRQSLGQGLEFLIYFQGNSAPDKSGLPSDRFSAERTGGSVSTLTIQRTQQEDSAVYLCASNIVNEQFFGPGTRLTVL.

Ten or more counts support this clonotype. The chain carries TRBV12-3 or TRBV12-4 and TRBJ1-1; D is ambiguous. This CDR3 is built from 12 residues. V lost 6 bases and J 10 bases, leaving 15 bases between the germline ends. The CDR3 loop reads CASSPIVRAAFF. The CDR3, as DNA: TGTGCCAGCAGCCCCATTGTGAGGGCAGCTTTCTTT.

This clonotype was seen many times. The chain uses TRBV20-1 and TRBJ1-2; 9 bases are shared with TRBD1. The CDR3 has 14 residues. The trim removed 6 bases at V and 8 bases at J, leaving 13 bases unmatched. In germline, CDR1 is DFQATT, CDR2 SNEGSKA (reference sequence). CDR3 amino acids: CSAKQGQGLSGYTF. DNA of the CDR3: TGCAGTGCCAAGCAGGGACAGGGTCTGAGCGGCTACACCTTC.

This clonotype has at least ten counts. V gene TRBV5-1 combines with J gene TRBJ1-1; a possible D gene is TRBD1 (6 bases). V was trimmed by 3 bases and J by 1 base, leaving 13 bases between them. Germline loops: CDR1 SGHRS, CDR2 YFSETQ. CDR3 size: 15 residues. In DNA, the CDR3 is TGCGCCAGCAGCTCCCCAAGGGGGGCGAACACTGAAGCTTTCTTT. It encodes CASSSPRGANTEAFF.

This clonotype was observed many times. V usage is TRBV20-1 and J usage is TRBJ2-7; D may match TRBD1 or TRBD2 (5 bases each). Germline lookup yields CDR1 DFQATT and CDR2 SNEGSKA (reference sequence). V lost 1 base and J lost 0, with 16 bases in between. This CDR3 region has 16 residues. The CDR3 DNA is TGCAGTGCTAGAGCCCTTGCCGGGGCTAGCTCCTACGAGCAGTACTTC. It translates to CSARALAGASSYEQYF.

This clonotype was seen many times. The rearrangement uses TRBV5-1 and TRBJ2-7; 16 bases are a match to TRBD2. V dropped 0 bases and J dropped 6; count of bases not matched to a gene: 6. The CDR3 has 17 amino acids. Germline assignment: CDR1 SGHRS and CDR2 YFSETQ. CDR3 DNA sequence: TGCGCCAGCAGCTTGGCGGGGACTAGCGGGAGGGCCCTCGAGCAGTACTTC. Its translation is CASSLAGTSGRALEQYF.

This clonotype was seen ten or more times. The genes are TRBV20-1 and TRBJ1-5, with D possibly matching TRBD1 (5 bases). CDR3 length equals 15 residues. Trimming stripped 6 bases from V and 5 bases from J, with 20 bases between. The V gene's germline CDR1 is DFQATT and CDR2 SNEGSKA (reference sequence). This chain's CDR3 is CSALPSGKGHQPQHF. CDR3 in DNA: TGCAGTGCCCTCCCCAGTGGAAAGGGGCATCAGCCCCAGCATTTT.

In this sample, this clonotype turned up many times. The chain uses TRBV28 and TRBJ2-5; 7 bases are a match to TRBD1. The V and J ends lost 5 bases and 0 bases, in that order; junction bases with no gene match: 6. Germline V lookup: CDR1 MDHEN, CDR2 SYDVKM. The length of the CDR3 is 15 residues. DNA of the CDR3: TGTGCCAGCAGTCTGCGGACAGGTCACCAAGAGACCCAGTACTTC. Its translation: CASSLRTGHQETQYF.

V is TRBV4-2 and J is TRBJ1-5; tentatively, D is TRBD1 (5 bases). Trimming shortened V by 0 bases and J by 7 bases, and 7 bases separated the two germline ends. Germline CDR1 and CDR2: LGHNA and YNFKEQ. The CDR3 contains 13 residues. The DNA for the CDR3 is TGTGCCAGCAGCCAAGATAGGGGACAGCCCCAGCATTTT. As protein: CASSQDRGQPQHF.